These T cell receptor beta chains were read from a single sample in a study of cytomegalovirus exposure and HLA in healthy donors. Clones were read by immunoSEQ multiplex PCR, and TCRdb kept only the in-frame ones, dropping some. There are roughly 290,000 clones in the sample; about 80% occur only once, and more than 0.3% lies in the top ten. The specimen sequenced was PBMCs. These receptors were obtained from a girl aged 2-10 years in good health and CMV-seronegative. CDR3s include the opening cysteine and the closing phenylalanine or tryptophan. The D gene is left open where the match is weak. Rows give clone size only sometimes, using once, few, many, or a class for an expanded clone.

length	size	V	J	D	DNA	CDR3
16	.	TRBV7-9	TRBJ1-4	.	TGTGCCAGCAGCCGTTACCCGACAGAAGTCAATGAAAAACTGTTTTTT	CASSRYPTEVNEKLFF
14	.	TRBV10-3	TRBJ2-1	TRBD1	TGTGCCATCAGCATAGGACAGGGGGACAATGAGCAGTTCTTC	CAISIGQGDNEQFF
12	.	TRBV13	TRBJ2-2	.	TGTGCCAGCAGCTTCGGTACCGGGGAGCTGTTTTTT	CASSFGTGELFF
15	.	TRBV11-1	TRBJ2-7	.	TGTGCCAGCAGCCCAAAGGAGGTCTCCGCCTACGAGCAGTACTTC	CASSPKEVSAYEQYF
15	few	TRBV6-6	TRBJ2-1	TRBD1	TGTGCCAGCAGTTACGAGGGACAGGGATACAATGAGCAGTTCTTC	CASSYEGQGYNEQFF
16	.	TRBV5-1	TRBJ2-1	TRBD2	TGCGCCAGCAGCTTGCGACGGGGGGGCCGATACAATGAGCAGTTCTTC	CASSLRRGGRYNEQFF
16	.	TRBV2	TRBJ1-1	.	TGTGCCAGCAGTCGTAAGGGAGCGGGGATGAACACTGAAGCTTTCTTT	CASSRKGAGMNTEAFF
16	.	TRBV2	TRBJ2-5	.	TGTGCCAGCGGTGAGGGAATCCTACTAAGGGGGGAGACCCAGTACTTC	CASGEGILLRGETQYF
16	.	TRBV5-4	TRBJ2-3	TRBD2	TGTGCCAGCAGCCCAGGAGGACTAGCGGGGACAGATACGCAGTATTTT	CASSPGGLAGTDTQYF
11	few	TRBV20-1	TRBJ1-1	TRBD1	TGCAGTGCTCCAGGGGGCACTGAAGCTTTCTTT	CSAPGGTEAFF
16	.	TRBV13	TRBJ1-1	.	TGTGCCAGCAGCTTATCTCTTCAGGGCGTTTACACTGAAGCTTTCTTT	CASSLSLQGVYTEAFF
12	few	TRBV6-1	TRBJ2-3	TRBD2	TGTGCCAGCAGTGAGTCCGGGACTAGAAAGTATTTT	CASSESGTRKYF
18	.	TRBV4-1	TRBJ1-4	.	TGCGCCAGCAGCCAAGGGGAGGGATTGGGAGCCTTTTATGAAAAACTGTTTTTT	CASSQGEGLGAFYEKLFF
14	.	TRBV11-2	TRBJ1-1	.	TGTGCCAGCAGCTTAGTCCCGGGGATGACTGAAGCTTTCTTT	CASSLVPGMTEAFF
15	.	TRBV2	TRBJ1-2	.	TGTGCCAGCAGTGAACAGGGAGGAGGTTTTGTTGGCTACACCTTC	CASSEQGGGFVGYTF
11	once	TRBV19	TRBJ1-3	.	TGTGCCAGTATCGGGAGGGACACCATATATTTT	CASIGRDTIYF
15	.	TRBV9	TRBJ2-1	TRBD2	TGTGCCAGCAGCGTACCTGGACTAGCGGGTAATGAGCAGTTCTTC	CASSVPGLAGNEQFF
14	.	TRBV5-1	TRBJ2-5	.	TGCGCCAGCAGCTGGGGCGCGACCCAAGAGACCCAGTACTTC	CASSWGATQETQYF
15	.	TRBV4-2	TRBJ2-5	.	TGTGCCAGCAGCCAAGATTTCCTAGTCGCAGAGACCCAGTACTTC	CASSQDFLVAETQYF
14	.	TRBV5-6	TRBJ1-5	.	TGTGCCAGCAGCTTTTTCGGGAGCAATCAGCCCCAGCATTTT	CASSFFGSNQPQHF
16	.	TRBV27	TRBJ2-5	TRBD2	TGTGCCAGCAGTTATTTGAGCGGGAGTCGGGAAGAGACCCAGTACTTC	CASSYLSGSREETQYF
15	once	TRBV2	TRBJ2-6	.	TGTGCCAGCACCGAATGGGCGGGCGGGGCCAACGTCCTGACTTTC	CASTEWAGGANVLTF
15	.	TRBV29-1	TRBJ1-2	TRBD1	TGCAGCGCCGACGTCCAGGGACAGGGGGTTGGTGGCTACACCTTC	CSADVQGQGVGGYTF
15	once	TRBV11-1	TRBJ1-1	TRBD1	TGTGCCAGCAGCGGGCGACAGGGATTGAACACTGAAGCTTTCTTT	CASSGRQGLNTEAFF
16	.	TRBV9	TRBJ1-6	.	TGTGCCAGCAGCGTAGCTCCGGACAGATATAATTCACCCCTCCACTTT	CASSVAPDRYNSPLHF
13	.	TRBV7-6	TRBJ2-5	.	TGTGCCAGCAGCTTGGGGCAGACGGAGACCCAGTACTTC	CASSLGQTETQYF
16	.	TRBV9	TRBJ2-1	.	TGTGCCAGCAGCGTAGGTAACCGAGGGAAATACGATGAGCAGTTCTTC	CASSVGNRGKYDEQFF
12	.	TRBV7-9	TRBJ2-1	.	TGTGCCAGCAGCTCGTCGACAGAAGAGCAGTTCTTC	CASSSSTEEQFF
15	.	TRBV6-5	TRBJ2-7	.	TGTGCCAGCAGTTACTCATCCAGCGGAGCCTACGAGCAGTACTTC	CASSYSSSGAYEQYF
14	few	TRBV25-1	TRBJ1-6	.	TGTGCCAGCAGTGAACAGGGAGGGAATTCACCCCTCCACTTT	CASSEQGGNSPLHF
15	.	TRBV7-9	TRBJ2-5	TRBD2	TGTGCCAGCAGCTGGCCGGGACTAGTGTGGGAGACCCAGTACTTC	CASSWPGLVWETQYF
13	.	TRBV27	TRBJ2-1	.	TGTGCCTCTGGACTTGGCCAATACAATGAGCAGTTCTTC	CASGLGQYNEQFF
16	.	TRBV6-5	TRBJ2-7	TRBD2	TGTGCCAGCAGTTACGCGAGACTAGCGGGAGTGTACGAGCAGTACTTC	CASSYARLAGVYEQYF
14	few	TRBV30	TRBJ1-1	.	TGTGCCTGGACGCGCGGGACCGCTATTCTGGAAGCTTTCTTT	CAWTRGTAILEAFF
13	.	TRBV28	TRBJ1-4	TRBD1	TGTGCCAGCAGTTCGGGACAGCTCGAAAAACTGTTTTTT	CASSSGQLEKLFF
16	.	TRBV27	TRBJ1-2	.	TGTGCCAGCAGTTCGACAGAGTATGGATCCAACTATGGCTACACCTTC	CASSSTEYGSNYGYTF
14	.	TRBV6-5	TRBJ2-5	TRBD2	TGTGCCAGCAGTTTAGCGGGGGGGCTTGAGACCCAGTACTTC	CASSLAGGLETQYF
14	.	TRBV7-9	TRBJ2-1	.	TGTGCCAGCAGCTCCCTCCGAGGAGGTAATGAGCAGTTCTTC	CASSSLRGGNEQFF
19	.	TRBV11-3	TRBJ2-6	TRBD1	TGTGCCAGCAGCCCATCGCCGGGACAGGGCGTCGCTGGGGCCAACGTCCTGACTTTC	CASSPSPGQGVAGANVLTF
19	.	TRBV7-6	TRBJ2-1	TRBD2	TGTGCCAGCAGCTTAAGAGGGACTAGCGGGAATATTAGGGCGAATGAGCAGTTCTTC	CASSLRGTSGNIRANEQFF
14	.	TRBV7-8	TRBJ1-1	TRBD1	TGTGCCAGCAGCTCCTGGACAGGGTGGACTGAAGCTTTCTTT	CASSSWTGWTEAFF
14	.	TRBV28	TRBJ2-7	TRBD2	TGTGCCAGCAGGAATAGCGGGGGGAATTACGAGCAGTACTTC	CASRNSGGNYEQYF
11	few	TRBV20-1	TRBJ1-2	.	TGCAGTGCTAGACAGGTTTTTGGCTACACCTTC	CSARQVFGYTF
14	.	TRBV5-1	TRBJ2-7	.	TGCGCCAGCAGCACGGTAGGGGGGGATTACGAGCAGTACTTC	CASSTVGGDYEQYF
13	.	TRBV7-9	TRBJ1-2	.	TGTGCCAGCAGCTTGGCGAGGTTTCTAGGCTACACCTTC	CASSLARFLGYTF
16	.	TRBV10-1	TRBJ2-7	TRBD2	TGCGCCAGCACGGGACTAGCGGGACACCCGCCCTACGAGCAGTACTTC	CASTGLAGHPPYEQYF
16	.	TRBV7-3	TRBJ1-1	.	TGTGCCAGCAGCTTAAAGGCTCCCGGTCAGGGCACTGAAGCTTTCTTT	CASSLKAPGQGTEAFF
15	few	TRBV2	TRBJ1-2	TRBD1	TGTGCCAGCAGTGCGGCAGGGGGAGCCCTCTATGGCTACACCTTC	CASSAAGGALYGYTF
19	few	TRBV7-9	TRBJ2-6	.	TGTGCCAGCAGCCCCCCAACCCTAGCAGAGTATGCTGGGGCCAACGTCCTGACTTTC	CASSPPTLAEYAGANVLTF
14	.	TRBV4-1	TRBJ1-5	.	TGCGCCAGCAGCCAACACACAGGGCAGCAGCCCCAGCATTTT	CASSQHTGQQPQHF
14	few	TRBV5-1	TRBJ2-1	.	TGCGCCAGCAGCTTGGGGCAGGGGTACAATGAGCAGTTCTTC	CASSLGQGYNEQFF
14	.	TRBV7-3	TRBJ1-1	TRBD1	TGTGCCAGCAGCCCTCCTCAGGGGGCGTCTGAAGCTTTCTTT	CASSPPQGASEAFF
19	.	TRBV7-9	TRBJ2-5	TRBD2	TGTGCCAGCAGCCCAAAGTCGCCTAGCGGGGGGAGAAGACAAGAGACCCAGTACTTC	CASSPKSPSGGRRQETQYF